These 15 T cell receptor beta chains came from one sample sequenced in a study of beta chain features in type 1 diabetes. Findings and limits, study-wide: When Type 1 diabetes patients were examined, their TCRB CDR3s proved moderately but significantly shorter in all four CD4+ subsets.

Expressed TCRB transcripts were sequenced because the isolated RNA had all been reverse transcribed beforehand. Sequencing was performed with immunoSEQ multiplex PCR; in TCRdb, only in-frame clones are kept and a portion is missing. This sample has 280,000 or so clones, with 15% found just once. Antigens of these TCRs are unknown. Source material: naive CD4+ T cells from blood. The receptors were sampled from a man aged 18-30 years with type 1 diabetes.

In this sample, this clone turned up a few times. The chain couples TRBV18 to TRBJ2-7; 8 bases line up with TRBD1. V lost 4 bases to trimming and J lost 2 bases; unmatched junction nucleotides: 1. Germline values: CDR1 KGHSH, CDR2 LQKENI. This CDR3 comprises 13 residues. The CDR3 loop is CASSQDRAYEQYF. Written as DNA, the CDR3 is TGTGCCAGCTCACAGGACAGGGCCTACGAGCAGTACTTC.

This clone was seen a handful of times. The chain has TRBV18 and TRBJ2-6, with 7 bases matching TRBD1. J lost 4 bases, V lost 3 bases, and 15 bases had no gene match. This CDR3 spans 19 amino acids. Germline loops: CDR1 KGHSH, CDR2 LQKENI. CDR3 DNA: TGTGCCAGCTCACCGACGCCCGGGACAGCTCCCCTAGGGGCCAACGTCCTGACTTTC. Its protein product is CASSPTPGTAPLGANVLTF.

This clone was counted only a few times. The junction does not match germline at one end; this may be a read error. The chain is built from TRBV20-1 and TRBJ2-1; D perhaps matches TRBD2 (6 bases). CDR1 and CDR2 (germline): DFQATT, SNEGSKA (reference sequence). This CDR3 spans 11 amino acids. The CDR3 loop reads CSANPGLPSLF. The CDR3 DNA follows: TGCAGTGCAAACCCGGGACTCCCATCCCTCTTC.

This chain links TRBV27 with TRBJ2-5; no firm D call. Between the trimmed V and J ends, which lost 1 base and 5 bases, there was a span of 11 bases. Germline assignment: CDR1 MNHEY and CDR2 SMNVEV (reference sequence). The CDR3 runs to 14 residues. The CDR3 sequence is CASSLFSPRETQYF. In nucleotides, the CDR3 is TGTGCCAGCAGTTTATTCTCTCCCCGGGAGACCCAGTACTTC.

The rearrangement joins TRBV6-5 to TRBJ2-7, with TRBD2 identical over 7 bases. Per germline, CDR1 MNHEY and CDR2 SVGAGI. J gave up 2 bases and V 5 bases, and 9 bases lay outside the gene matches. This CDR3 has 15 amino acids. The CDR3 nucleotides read TGTGCCAGCAGTCCCGACAGCGGGGTTGCCTACGAGCAGTACTTC. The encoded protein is CASSPDSGVAYEQYF.

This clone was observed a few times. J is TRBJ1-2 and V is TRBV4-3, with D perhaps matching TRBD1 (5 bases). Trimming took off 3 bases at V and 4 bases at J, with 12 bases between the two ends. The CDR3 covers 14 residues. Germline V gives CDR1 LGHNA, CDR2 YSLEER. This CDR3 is CASSQRGHTYGYTF. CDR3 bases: TGCGCCAGCAGCCAGAGAGGACACACCTATGGCTACACCTTC.

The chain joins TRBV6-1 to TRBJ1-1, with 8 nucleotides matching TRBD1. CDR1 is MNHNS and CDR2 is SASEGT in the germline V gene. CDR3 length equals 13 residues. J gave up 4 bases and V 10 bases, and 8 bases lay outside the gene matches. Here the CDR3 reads CAIQRQGSTEAFF. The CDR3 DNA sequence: TGTGCCATCCAGAGACAGGGGAGCACTGAAGCTTTCTTT.

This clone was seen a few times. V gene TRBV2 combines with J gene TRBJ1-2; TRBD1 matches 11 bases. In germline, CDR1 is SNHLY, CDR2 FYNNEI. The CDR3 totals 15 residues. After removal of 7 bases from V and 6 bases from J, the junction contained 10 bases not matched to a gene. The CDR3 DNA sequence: TGTGCCAGCAACGGCCGGGACAGGGGGGGAGATGGCTACACCTTC. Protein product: CASNGRDRGGDGYTF.

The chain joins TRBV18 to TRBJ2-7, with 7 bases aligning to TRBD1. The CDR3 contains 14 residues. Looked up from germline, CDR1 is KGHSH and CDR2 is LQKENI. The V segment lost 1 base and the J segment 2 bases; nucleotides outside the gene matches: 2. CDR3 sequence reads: CASSPLTGAYEQYF. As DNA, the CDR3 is TGTGCCAGCTCACCACTCACAGGGGCCTACGAGCAGTACTTC.

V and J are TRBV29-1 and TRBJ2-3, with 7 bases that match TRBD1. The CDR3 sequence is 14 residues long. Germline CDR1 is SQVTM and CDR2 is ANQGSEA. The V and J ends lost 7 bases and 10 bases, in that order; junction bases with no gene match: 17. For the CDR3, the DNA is TGCAGCGCTCGGATCCCGGGACCCACAGGGGCGCAGTATTTT. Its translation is CSARIPGPTGAQYF.

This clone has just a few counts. Written as DNA, the CDR3 is TGTGCCTGGACCCCAGGGGCTGGGACTGAAGCTTTCTTT. The encoded protein is CAWTPGAGTEAFF. The chain carries TRBV30 and TRBJ1-1; tentatively, D is TRBD1 (6 bases). This CDR3 is built from 13 residues. Germline V gene sequence: CDR1 GTSNPN, CDR2 SVGIG (reference sequence). The V gene lost 4 bases and the J gene lost 5 bases, with 14 bases spanning the gap.

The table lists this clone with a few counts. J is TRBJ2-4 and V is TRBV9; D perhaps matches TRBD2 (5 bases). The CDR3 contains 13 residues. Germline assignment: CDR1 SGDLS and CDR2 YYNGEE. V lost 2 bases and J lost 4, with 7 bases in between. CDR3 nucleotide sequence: TGTGCCAGCAGCGTGGGCGGGAAAAACATTCAGTACTTC. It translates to CASSVGGKNIQYF.

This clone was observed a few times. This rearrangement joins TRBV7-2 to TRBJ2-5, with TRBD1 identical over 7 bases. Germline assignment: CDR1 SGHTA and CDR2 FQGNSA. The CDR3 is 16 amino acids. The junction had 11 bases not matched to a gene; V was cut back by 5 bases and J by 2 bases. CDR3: CASSRHTGQIQETQYF. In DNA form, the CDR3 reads TGTGCCAGCAGCCGTCATACGGGACAGATACAAGAGACCCAGTACTTC.

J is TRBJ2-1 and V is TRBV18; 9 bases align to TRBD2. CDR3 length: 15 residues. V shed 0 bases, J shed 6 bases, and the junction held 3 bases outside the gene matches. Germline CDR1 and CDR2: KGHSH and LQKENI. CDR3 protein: CASSPPGLAGNEQFF. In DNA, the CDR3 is TGTGCCAGCTCACCACCGGGACTAGCCGGCAATGAGCAGTTCTTC.

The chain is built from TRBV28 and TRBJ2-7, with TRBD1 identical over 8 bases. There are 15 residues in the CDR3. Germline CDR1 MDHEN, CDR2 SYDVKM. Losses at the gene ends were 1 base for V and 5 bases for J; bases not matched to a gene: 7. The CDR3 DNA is TGTGCCAGCAGTTTATATGCAGGGGGCTTACACGAGCAGTACTTC. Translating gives CASSLYAGGLHEQYF.